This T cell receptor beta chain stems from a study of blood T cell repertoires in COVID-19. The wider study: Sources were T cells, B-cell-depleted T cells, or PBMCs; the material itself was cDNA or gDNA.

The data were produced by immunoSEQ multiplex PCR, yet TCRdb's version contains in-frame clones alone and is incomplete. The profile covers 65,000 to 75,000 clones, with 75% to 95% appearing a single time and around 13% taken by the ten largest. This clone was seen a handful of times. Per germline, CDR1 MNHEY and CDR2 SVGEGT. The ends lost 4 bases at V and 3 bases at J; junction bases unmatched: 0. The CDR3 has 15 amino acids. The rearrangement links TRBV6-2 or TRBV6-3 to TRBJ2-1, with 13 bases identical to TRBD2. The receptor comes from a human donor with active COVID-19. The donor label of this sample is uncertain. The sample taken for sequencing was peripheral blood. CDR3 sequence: CASSWTSGSYNEQFF. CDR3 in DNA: TGTGCCAGCAGTTGGACTAGCGGGAGCTACAATGAGCAGTTCTTC.